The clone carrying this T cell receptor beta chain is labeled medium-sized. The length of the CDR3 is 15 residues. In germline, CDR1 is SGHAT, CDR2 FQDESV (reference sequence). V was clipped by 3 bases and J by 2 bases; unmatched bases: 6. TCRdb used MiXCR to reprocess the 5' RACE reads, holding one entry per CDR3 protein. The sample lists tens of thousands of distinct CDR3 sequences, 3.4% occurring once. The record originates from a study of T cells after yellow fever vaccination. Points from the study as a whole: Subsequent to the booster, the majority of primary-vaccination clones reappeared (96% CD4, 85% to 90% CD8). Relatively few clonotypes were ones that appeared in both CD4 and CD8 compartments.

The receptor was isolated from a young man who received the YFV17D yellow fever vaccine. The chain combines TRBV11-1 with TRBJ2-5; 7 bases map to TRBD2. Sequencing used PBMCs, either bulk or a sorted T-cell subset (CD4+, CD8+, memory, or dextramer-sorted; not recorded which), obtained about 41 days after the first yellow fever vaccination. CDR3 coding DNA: TGTGCCAGCAGCTTGTGGGGGACTACTCAAGAGACCCAGTACTTC. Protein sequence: CASSLWGTTQETQYF.